This T cell receptor (beta chain) was captured by sequencing in a study of blood T cell repertoires in COVID-19. Study summary: COVID-19 samples, acute and convalescent, were from the United States, Italy and Spain. T cells, B-cell-depleted T cells, or PBMCs provided the cDNA or gDNA that served as material.

V dropped 5 bases and J dropped 5; count of bases not matched to a gene: 9. CDR1 is SGHTA and CDR2 is FQGNSA in the germline V gene. CDR3 length: 15 residues. In the original workflow: Reference gene primer amplification gave estimated nucleated cell counts. Some clones are missing from TCRdb's copy, which holds only in-frame ones; the method was immunoSEQ multiplex PCR. For V, J and clone size, that table is used; D and trimming come from the DNA. The sample holds roughly 52,000 clones; roughly 85% are singletons and the top ten take about 13%. The gene calls are TRBV7-2 and TRBJ2-1; TRBD2 matches 7 bases. The sample comprised peripheral blood. This clonotype was sampled from a human donor in a cohort sampled during active COVID-19. Here the CDR3 DNA reads TGTGCCAGCAGCCCCCGGGGGGAGTCACACAATGAGCAGTTCTTC. Residues: CASSPRGESHNEQFF.